Below, one T cell receptor beta chain is given with its context. It lacks a known antigen. The data derive from a study of cytomegalovirus exposure and HLA in healthy donors (dated by TCRdb to the late 2010s). A note on the overall study: According to an earlier analysis of 587 of the donors, 150 million to 200 million T cells yielded over 90 million unique TCR beta sequences and approximately 300 Gb of sequence data. Roughly 300 gigabases of sequencing data and about 92 million unique TCR sequences made up an early release that covered roughly 670 HLA-typed donors. The genetic ancestry cluster associated with self-reported Caucasian donors included roughly 84% of the approximately 400 genotyped donors. The study aimed to test whether cataloging public T cell receptors could reveal signatures of past pathogen exposure. Using immunosequencing, the study profiled T cell repertoires from 666 subjects and related those repertoires to cytomegalovirus serostatus. Besides the first cohort of roughly 700 subjects, a separate validation cohort made up of 120 different subjects was used. To predict cytomegalovirus infection status, the study brought together high-throughput TCR immunosequencing, statistical association of individual TCRs with disease status, and machine learning. In a later analysis, previously published TCR beta repertoires from fewer than 750 donors were re-analyzed and high-resolution HLA genotyping was added so that TCR occurrence patterns could be studied. Rather than using new phenotypic data, the later analysis identified candidate immune exposures from TCR beta sequences and from how often those sequences occurred across donors. In an earlier analysis of 587 of the donors, high-throughput TCR beta sequencing was used to judge whether each TCR beta V gene segment behaved as functional or pseudogenic. Donor age, sex, ethnicity and CMV serostatus were compiled together with the repertoire data. In a later genetic analysis, genome-wide SNP genotypes for about three fifths of the roughly 670 donors were used, and that subset was treated as a discovery cohort. Every discovery cohort repertoire had been produced on one sequencing platform. Both class I and class II loci were covered by HLA typing, at four-digit resolution. The number of typed donors differed by locus: about 620-640 for A, B, C, DRB1 and DQB1; some 500 for DQA1; approximately 610 for DPA1; and some 430 for DPB1. Four or five DR-DQ haplotypes were handled as single units for association and clustering because linkage in the cohort was strong. Among 398 genotyped donors of the cohort, an average of about 240,000 unique TCR beta nucleotide sequences was sequenced per donor, of which about 20% were non-productive.

The library was built by means of the immunoSEQ multiplex PCR assay. For the multiplex PCR, a mixture combining 60 forward primers for TCR Vbeta segments and 13 reverse primers for TCR Jbeta segments was used. The CDR3 region of rearranged TCR beta genes was amplified from genomic DNA by a multiplex PCR assay. Amplified TCR beta libraries were sequenced as 87-base-pair reads on the Illumina HiSeq System. The study's own analysis went as follows. Across the 666 repertoires, a later analysis counted tens of millions of unique TCR beta chains, approximately 12 million of which were shared by at least two donors. To remove PCR and sequencing errors, raw reads were error-corrected and collapsed into unique sequences using a nearest-neighbor algorithm that merged closely related sequences. Alignment of CDR3 sequences to IMGT reference sequences was used to assign V, D and J gene segments. Each retained sequence needed at least a six-nucleotide match to both a V gene segment and a J gene segment. A rearrangement counted as productive if the CDR3 had no stop codons and remained in frame with V and J, and every other rearrangement counted as non-productive. Following IMGT convention, CDR3 was defined as the stretch from the second conserved V-encoded cysteine to the conserved J-encoded phenylalanine. Sequences without an unambiguous match to a single V gene segment were excluded from the earlier analysis of 450 to 750 of the donors. In an earlier analysis of 587 of the donors, a V segment was called functional when productive rearrangements were above 56.7%, and segregating when the standard deviation between donors exceeded 5%. A statistical classification framework was built for diagnosing cytomegalovirus status from the catalog of TCR beta chain sequences. In a later analysis, TCR nucleotide sequences were compared against IMGT/GENE-DB human TR gene sequences so that V and J genes could be assigned. In a later analysis, CDR3 sequences and most-parsimonious VDJ recombination scenarios were assigned using the TCRdist pipeline. In a later analysis, every TCR beta chain was defined by the combination of its CDR3 amino acid sequence and its V-gene family, and reads without a unique V-gene family were dropped. In a later analysis, around 600 highly shared, low-generation-probability nucleotide sequences were removed to address suspected cross-contamination and a sequencing artifact. In a later analysis, a clonal expansion index was calculated for each public chain from normalized within-repertoire ranks of inferred template counts. Generation probabilities in a later analysis came from a VDJ recombination model fitted to out-of-frame rearrangements, and those results were checked against IGoR. In a later analysis, hypergeometric tests were used to score TCR-TCR, TCR-HLA and TCR-CMV co-occurrence, with a repertoire-size bias correction applied to TCR pairs. A later analysis estimated false discovery rates by permuting HLA or CMV assignments 20 times. A later analysis grouped co-occurring TCRs with DBSCAN, adding TCRdist sequence similarity when clustering within HLA-allele-positive subsets. Repertoires with fewer than 30,000 or more than 120,000 public chains were left out of co-occurrence clustering, as were about 5 repertoires with anomalous nucleotide sharing. TCRdb took over this immuneACCESS table, retaining in-frame rearrangements with V and J assigned. Such tables are incomplete; in checked studies, under half of the missing clones stem from an unresolved V gene, and the remainder is unexplained. V and J calls and clone size follow that table, whereas D and trimming were derived from the DNA. The sample table gives tens of thousands of clones. The ten top clones hold 2.3% of the sample.

In total, more than 500 healthy bone marrow donors made up the cohort. At the time of sampling, all cohort members were nominally healthy, though unrecorded immune exposures were likely present. The donor was CMV seronegative and was included in the group of about 400 seronegative cohort members. A peripheral blood sample was provided by each donor, and peripheral blood mononuclear cells were used for TCR beta sequencing. The Qiagen DNeasy Blood Extraction Kit was used to extract genomic DNA from the blood cell samples. Trimming costs V 5 bases and J 8 bases, and their ends lie 9 bases apart. Including cysteine and phenylalanine, the CDR3 has 10 amino acids. This entry keeps only the CDR3 DNA: 30 bases, framed from base 1. CDR1 and CDR2, per the germline V gene, are SQVTM and ANQGSEA. Overall study results and their limits: According to a later analysis, TCR association rates differed among HLA loci, with DRB1 alleles showing the most associated TCRs and HLA-C alleles showing the fewest. Approximately 16 rarely observed V segments, including chromosome 9 orphons, were excluded from the earlier analysis of some 590 of the donors because counts were too low. According to a later genetic analysis, donors in an Asian-associated ancestry cluster had fewer N-insertions in productive TCRs than the approximately 700-donor mean. Linkage disequilibrium might explain the correlated functional status among segregating V segments, but an unknown experimental factor could not be excluded. The 87-base-pair reads could not distinguish some IMGT-functional V segments, including TRBV6-2 and TRBV6-3, so those segments were excluded. In both the original and validation cohorts, the classifier was reported to diagnose cytomegalovirus status with high specificity and sensitivity. Sequencing depth was assumed to be roughly uniform across donors in the presence/absence analyses, though that assumption may not hold. In a later analysis, HLA-associated TCR beta chains were found to be more clonally expanded and to have lower generation probabilities than equally common non-associated chains. The only immune exposure information available for the cohort was CMV serostatus. It was suggested by the authors that the approach could potentially be generalized to other disease states and immunological phenotypes. Because HLA typing was unavailable for some donors at each locus, only the typed subset was used in association tests. In an earlier analysis of around 600 of the donors, most TCR beta V segments appeared in productive rearrangements about 87% or about 30% of the time, broadly matching IMGT annotations. In a later genetic analysis, a missense DCLRE1C variant was associated with V-gene and J-gene trimming of TCR beta chains, and the association was replicated in an independent cohort. A later analysis reported that several top co-occurrence clusters appeared linked to parvovirus B19, influenza, CMV and Epstein-Barr virus. Most TCR sequences were observed very rarely across donors, whereas some public TCRs were present in many individuals. When HLA alleles, especially DR and DQ, strongly co-occurred, attributing TCR associations to individual alleles was difficult. In the study, some 160 TCR beta chains were listed as associated with cytomegalovirus. In a later analysis, most CMV-associated TCR beta chains were found to appear HLA-restricted, with HLA associations seemingly driven largely by CMV exposure. A further reported finding was that TCR beta sequences accurately predicted the HLA-A and HLA-B alleles for most subjects in the first cohort. This cohort had only TCR beta chains sequenced, and the lack of alpha or paired-chain data limited which features could be detected. The sequencing pipeline was judged likely to have produced a cluster of highly shared sequence variants as a technical artifact. At a false discovery rate of 0.05, a later analysis linked some 18,000 TCR beta sequences to specific HLA alleles. In vitro tests confirmed that three of the cytomegalovirus-associated TCR beta chains recognize cytomegalovirus antigens.

The receptor was derived from a female donor in good health and CMV-seronegative. Input material: PBMCs. The rearranged segments are TRBV29-1 and TRBJ1-1, with the D gene not confidently named. In nucleotides, the sequence is TGCAGCGTTTTCCGACTGGAAGCTTTCTTT. Its translation is CSVFRLEAFF. This CDR3, with the reference TRBV29-1 and TRBJ1-1 proteins standing in past its ends, gives the full variable domain SAVISQKPSRDICQRGTSLTIQCQVDSQVTMMFWYRQQPGQSLTLIATANQGSEATYESGFVIDKFPISRPNLTFSTLTVSNMSPEDSSIYLCSVFRLEAFFGQGTRLTVV.